This T cell receptor beta chain is drawn from a study of long-term antiretroviral therapy in people with HIV. Findings and caveats of the study: ART adherence, viral resistance and therapy changes went unrecorded.

Each donor had at least one pre-ART and at least two post-ART PBMC samples. The CDR3 spans 13 residues. Germline-derived CDR1 and CDR2 are SGHTS and YDEGEE. At the survey level, the v3.0 immunoSEQ assay was run. Generated by immunoSEQ multiplex PCR, the TCRdb table keeps only in-frame clones and is missing some. Here the sample spans around 20,000 clones, 82% being singletons. As for this clone: The target antigen is unknown. At one end, the junction sequence differs from germline, possibly due to a read error.

The chain recombines TRBV5-8 with TRBJ1-3, with no clear D. The clonotype originates from a woman between 25 and 40 years old with HIV. The specimen was unsorted PBMCs, collected 0.2 years after starting antiretroviral therapy. CDR3 amino acids: CASNLRSGNTIYF. The CDR3 DNA follows: TGTGCCAGCAACTTGAGATCTGGAAACACCATATATTTT.